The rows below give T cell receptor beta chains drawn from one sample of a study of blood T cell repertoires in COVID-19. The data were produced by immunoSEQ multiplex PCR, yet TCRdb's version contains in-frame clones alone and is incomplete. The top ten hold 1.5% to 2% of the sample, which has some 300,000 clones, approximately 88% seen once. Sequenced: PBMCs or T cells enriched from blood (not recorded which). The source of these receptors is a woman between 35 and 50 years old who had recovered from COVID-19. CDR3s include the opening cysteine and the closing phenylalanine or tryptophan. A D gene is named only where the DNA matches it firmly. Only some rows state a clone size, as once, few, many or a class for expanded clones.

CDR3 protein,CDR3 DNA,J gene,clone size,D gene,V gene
CASRETNSNQPQHF,TGTGCCAGCAGGGAAACTAATAGCAATCAGCCCCAGCATTTT,TRBJ1-5,NA,NA,TRBV7-2
CASSEPTGYSYEQYF,TGTGCCAGCAGTGAACCCACAGGATACTCCTACGAGCAGTACTTC,TRBJ2-7,NA,NA,TRBV6-1
CASSQVGQESTRGFF,TGCGCCAGCAGCCAAGTGGGACAGGAGTCCACCAGGGGTTTCTTT,TRBJ1-1,NA,TRBD1,TRBV4-1
CASRSGAGATYEQYF,TGTGCCAGCCGCTCCGGGGCAGGGGCTACCTACGAGCAGTACTTC,TRBJ2-7,NA,NA,TRBV5-4
CASSRTSLSNTGELFF,TGTGCCAGCTCTCGGACTAGTTTGTCGAACACCGGGGAGCTGTTTTTT,TRBJ2-2,NA,TRBD2,TRBV18
CASSLVRAGIRGNYGYTF,TGTGCCAGCAGCTTGGTTAGGGCCGGGATCAGAGGTAACTATGGCTACACCTTC,TRBJ1-2,NA,NA,TRBV5-4
CASSGGAGTEAFF,TGTGCCAGCAGTGGCGGAGCGGGTACTGAAGCTTTCTTT,TRBJ1-1,once,NA,TRBV2
CASSVSGVAYNEQFF,TGTGCCAGCAGCGTATCAGGGGTTGCCTACAATGAGCAGTTCTTC,TRBJ2-1,NA,NA,TRBV9
CATPPGQGPGGYTF,TGTGCCACCCCCCCCGGACAGGGTCCTGGTGGCTACACCTTC,TRBJ1-2,NA,TRBD1,TRBV30
CASSPSTDTQYF,TGTGCCAGCAGCCCTTCCACAGATACGCAGTATTTT,TRBJ2-3,NA,NA,TRBV14
CASSVSTSYNSPLHF,TGTGCCAGCAGCGTAAGCACCTCCTATAATTCACCCCTCCACTTT,TRBJ1-6,NA,NA,TRBV9
CASSLGTGGKAFF,TGTGCCAGCAGCTTGGGGACAGGGGGGAAAGCTTTCTTT,TRBJ1-1,few,TRBD1,TRBV11-2
CASSYGSYNTEAFF,TGTGCCAGCAGTTACGGGAGTTACAACACTGAAGCTTTCTTT,TRBJ1-1,NA,NA,TRBV6-5
CASSERTGEGFYEQYF,TGTGCCAGCAGTGAAAGGACAGGGGAAGGCTTCTACGAGCAGTACTTC,TRBJ2-7,NA,TRBD1,TRBV2
CSAEGGKLFF,TGCAGTGCTGAGGGTGGGAAACTGTTTTTT,TRBJ1-4,NA,NA,TRBV20-1
CASSLSTLGTGELFF,TGTGCCAGCAGCCTGAGTACACTAGGCACCGGGGAGCTGTTTTTT,TRBJ2-2,NA,NA,TRBV7-2
CAISESTQGTYGYTF,TGTGCCATCAGTGAGTCGACTCAGGGGACCTATGGCTACACCTTC,TRBJ1-2,few,NA,TRBV10-3
CASIRDSSTDTQYF,TGCGCCAGCATCCGGGACAGCTCCACAGATACGCAGTATTTT,TRBJ2-3,NA,TRBD1,TRBV5-1
CASSSLGGGTYEQYF,TGTGCCAGCAGTTCATTGGGAGGGGGGACCTACGAGCAGTACTTC,TRBJ2-7,NA,NA,TRBV27
CSASGWIAGGTYNEQFF,TGCAGTGCTAGTGGGTGGATAGCGGGGGGAACCTACAATGAGCAGTTCTTC,TRBJ2-1,NA,TRBD2,TRBV20-1
CASSLVAGGFYNEQFF,TGTGCCAGCAGCTTAGTAGCGGGGGGTTTCTACAATGAGCAGTTCTTC,TRBJ2-1,NA,TRBD2,TRBV7-9
CASSPQWASGANEQFF,TGTGCCAGCAGCCCCCAGTGGGCTAGCGGGGCCAATGAGCAGTTCTTC,TRBJ2-1,NA,TRBD2,TRBV3-1/TRBV3-2
CASSPSTGGSEKLFF,TGCGCCAGCAGCCCCTCGACAGGAGGTAGTGAAAAACTGTTTTTT,TRBJ1-4,once,NA,TRBV5-1
CASSERGAGYNEQFF,TGTGCCAGCAGTGAGCGGGGGGCCGGTTACAATGAGCAGTTCTTC,TRBJ2-1,once,TRBD2,TRBV2
CASSPRAGGDQPQHF,TGTGCCAGCTCACCACGGGCAGGGGGAGATCAGCCCCAGCATTTT,TRBJ1-5,NA,TRBD1,TRBV18
CASGTGGLRTGEQFF,TGTGCCAGCGGGACAGGGGGCTTGCGGACAGGTGAGCAGTTCTTC,TRBJ2-1,NA,TRBD1,TRBV7-9
CAWNMAGASYEQYF,TGTGCCTGGAATATGGCAGGGGCTTCCTACGAGCAGTACTTC,TRBJ2-7,NA,NA,TRBV30
CASSPPTGQREAFF,TGTGCCAGCTCACCACCGACAGGGCAGCGTGAAGCTTTCTTT,TRBJ1-1,NA,TRBD1,TRBV18
CAITHSTYSGKRELHEQYF,TGTGCCATCACCCATTCGACCTACTCAGGGAAGCGGGAGCTCCACGAGCAGTACTTC,TRBJ2-7,few,TRBD2,TRBV10-3
CASSPESTAPGYTF,TGCGCCAGCAGCCCGGAGTCCACGGCCCCTGGCTACACCTTC,TRBJ1-2,NA,NA,TRBV5-1
CASSSQTRGAFF,TGTGCCAGCAGCTCTCAGACCCGGGGAGCTTTCTTT,TRBJ1-1,few,NA,TRBV6-5
CASSLNRAGNTIYF,TGTGCCAGCAGCCTTAACAGGGCTGGAAACACCATATATTTT,TRBJ1-3,NA,NA,TRBV28
CASNVRLAGRQTGELFF,TGTGCCAGCAACGTGAGACTGGCAGGGCGTCAGACCGGGGAGCTGTTTTTT,TRBJ2-2,few,NA,TRBV11-2
CASSLSWGGQPQHF,TGTGCCAGCAGTTTATCGTGGGGGGGTCAGCCCCAGCATTTT,TRBJ1-5,NA,NA,TRBV27
CASSQELGLAGGNEQFF,TGTGCCAGCAGCCAAGAGTTGGGACTAGCGGGAGGCAATGAGCAGTTCTTC,TRBJ2-1,few,TRBD2,TRBV3-1/TRBV3-2